The present T cell receptor beta chain was sequenced within a study of T cell clonality in common variable immunodeficiency. Study-wide results and limits: Reportedly, TCR beta sequences from common variable immunodeficiency showed fewer deletions and N-nucleotide insertions.

Concerning this clone: Its target is unknown. Read data end 3 residues before the CDR3 end; the end is taken from the germline J gene.

This CDR3 has 13 residues. Per the germline V gene, CDR1 is SGHVS and CDR2 is FQNEAQ. Only in-frame clones appear in the TCRdb table, and some are missing; sequencing was by immunoSEQ multiplex PCR. The table gives several thousand clones; the top ten clones make up around 3.8% of it. V is TRBV7-8 and J is TRBJ1-1; a possible D gene is TRBD1 (5 bases). This clonotype was sampled from a human donor with common variable immunodeficiency. The sample was peripheral blood mononuclear cells. The DNA read from the CDR3 is TGTGCCAGCAGCCCCTGGGACGGACTAGAA. It codes for CASSPWDGLE. The CDR3 as a whole reads CASSPWDGLEAFF.